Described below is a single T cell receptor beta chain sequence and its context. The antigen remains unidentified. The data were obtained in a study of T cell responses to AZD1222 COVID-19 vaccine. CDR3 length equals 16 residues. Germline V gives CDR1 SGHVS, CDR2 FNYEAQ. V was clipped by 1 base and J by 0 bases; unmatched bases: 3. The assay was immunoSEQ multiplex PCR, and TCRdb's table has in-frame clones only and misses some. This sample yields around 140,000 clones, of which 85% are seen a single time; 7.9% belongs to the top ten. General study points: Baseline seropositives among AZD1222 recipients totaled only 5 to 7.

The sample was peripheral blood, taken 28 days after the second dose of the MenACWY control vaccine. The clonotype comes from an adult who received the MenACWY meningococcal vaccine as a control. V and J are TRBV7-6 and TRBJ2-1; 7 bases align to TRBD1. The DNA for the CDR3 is TGTGCCAGCAGCTTAGGGGGACAGAGCTCCTACAATGAGCAGTTCTTC. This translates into CASSLGGQSSYNEQFF.